This TCR beta chain was obtained from a study of ipilimumab plus nivolumab after autologous stem cell transplantation. Study at large: Patients received a median of 5 ipilimumab and about 8 nivolumab doses. Both relapsed and primary refractory DLBCL were included.

Starting 14 to 28 days after autologous transplant, ipilimumab 1 mg/kg was given. TCRdb keeps only in-frame clones here, not all; method: immunoSEQ multiplex PCR. This table holds over 75,000 clones, 83% found once. The CDR3 runs to 16 residues. Germline-derived CDR1 and CDR2 are SGHNT and YYREEE (reference sequence). The J segment lost 2 bases and the V segment lost 7 bases, leaving 13 bases of the junction unmatched. This receptor was obtained from a male donor with diffuse large B-cell lymphoma. Sample: PBMCs, taken in a trial of ipilimumab plus nivolumab as post-transplant consolidation. This chain joins TRBV5-4 and TRBJ2-3, with 7 bases aligning to TRBD2. CDR3 DNA: TGTGCCAGCTCCCCGGTGGGGGGGAGCAACACAGATACGCAGTATTTT. Amino acid sequence: CASSPVGGSNTDTQYF.